The rows below give T cell receptor beta chains drawn from one sample of a study of blood T cells in healthy people across ages. MiXCR was run by TCRdb on the 5' RACE reads, yielding one entry per CDR3 protein. The sample includes about a million distinct CDR3 sequences, about 53% seen only once; the top ten take 20% to 25%. Sequenced material: blood. These receptors came from a woman between 55 and 75 years old in good health. Each CDR3 is given with its conserved first and last residue. D genes are given only for firm matches. Rows may omit the clone size; those that give it use once, few, many or a size class.

J | D | size | V | CDR3 | DNA
TRBJ2-5 | - | few | TRBV7-9 | CASSPGQYQETQYF | TGTGCCAGCAGCCCAGGACAGTACCAAGAGACCCAGTACTTC
TRBJ2-1 | TRBD1 | - | TRBV5-1 | CASSGGTGVNEQFF | TGCGCCAGCAGCGGCGGGACAGGGGTCAATGAGCAGTTCTTC
TRBJ1-5 | - | - | TRBV7-7 | CASSPRGTENQPQHF | TGTGCCAGCAGCCCGCGAGGAACGGAAAATCAGCCCCAGCATTTT
TRBJ1-1 | - | - | TRBV6-2/TRBV6-3 | CASSYNRVEAFF | TGTGCCAGCAGTTACAACAGGGTCGAAGCTTTCTTT
TRBJ2-1 | TRBD2 | many | TRBV20-1 | CSAALAASHNEQFF | TGCAGTGCTGCACTAGCGGCAAGCCACAATGAGCAGTTCTTC
TRBJ2-1 | - | - | TRBV20-1 | CSARGVGASSYNEQFF | TGCAGTGCTAGAGGTGTGGGGGCAAGCTCCTACAATGAGCAGTTCTTC
TRBJ2-5 | - | - | TRBV4-1 | CASSQSKTQYF | TGCGCCAGCAGCCAAAGCAAAACCCAGTACTTC
TRBJ2-7 | - | - | TRBV14 | CASARGYSPHEQYF | TGTGCCAGCGCCAGGGGATACAGTCCGCACGAGCAGTACTTC
TRBJ1-2 | TRBD1 | - | TRBV27 | CASSFYVRGGGYGYTF | TGTGCCAGCAGTTTTTATGTACGAGGGGGCGGATATGGCTACACCTTC
TRBJ1-5 | - | many | TRBV28 | CASSSPNQPQHF | TGTGCCAGCAGCTCCCCCAATCAGCCCCAGCATTTT
TRBJ2-1 | TRBD2 | few | TRBV4-1 | CASSLTSESSYNEQFF | TGCGCCAGCAGCCTGACTAGCGAAAGCTCCTACAATGAGCAGTTCTTC
TRBJ2-2 | - | - | TRBV9 | CASSVELAANTGELFF | TGTGCCAGCAGCGTAGAACTAGCAGCGAACACCGGGGAGCTGTTTTTT
TRBJ1-6 | - | few | TRBV12-3/TRBV12-4 | CASSFGPSYNSPLHF | TGTGCCAGCAGTTTCGGGCCGTCCTATAATTCACCCCTCCACTTT
TRBJ2-1 | TRBD1 | - | TRBV12-3/TRBV12-4 | CASRGGQGAVYEQFF | TGTGCCAGCAGGGGGGGACAGGGGGCAGTCTATGAGCAGTTCTTC
TRBJ2-1 | - | - | TRBV11-2 | CASSLQSSHNEQFF | TGTGCCAGCAGCCTCCAGAGCTCCCACAATGAGCAGTTCTTC
TRBJ2-7 | TRBD2 | - | TRBV11-1 | CASSRGTSGGDYRQYF | TGTGCCAGCAGCCGCGGGACTAGCGGCGGGGATTATAGGCAGTACTTC
TRBJ2-1 | - | - | TRBV4-1 | CASRRQGALSYNEQFF | TGCGCCAGCAGGAGGCAGGGCGCCCTTTCCTACAATGAGCAGTTCTTC
TRBJ2-3 | TRBD2 | - | TRBV6-5 | CASSYTYSGGADTQYF | TGTGCCAGCAGTTACACGTATAGCGGGGGAGCAGATACGCAGTATTTT
TRBJ1-2 | - | - | TRBV30 | CAWSVGWAGINYGYTF | TGTGCCTGGAGTGTAGGGTGGGCCGGGATTAACTATGGCTACACCTTC
TRBJ2-3 | TRBD1 | - | TRBV7-2 | CANSFNSQGAATDTQYF | TGTGCCAACAGCTTTAACAGTCAGGGGGCGGCCACAGATACGCAGTATTTT
TRBJ1-4 | - | - | TRBV28 | CASRQAQTNEKLFF | TGTGCCAGCAGACAGGCCCAAACTAATGAAAAACTGTTTTTT
TRBJ2-7 | TRBD2 | - | TRBV7-9 | CASSSGTSGRAGEQYF | TGTGCCAGCAGCTCCGGGACTAGCGGGAGGGCCGGCGAGCAGTACTTC
TRBJ2-6 | - | - | TRBV28 | CASSLPAHGVNVLTF | TGTGCCAGCAGTTTACCCGCTCATGGGGTCAACGTCCTGACTTTC
TRBJ2-7 | - | - | TRBV4-1 | CASSQEWSATYYEQYF | TGCGCCAGCAGCCAAGAATGGTCTGCGACTTACTACGAGCAGTACTTC
TRBJ2-1 | TRBD2 | - | TRBV18 | CASSSTGTSAVNEQFF | TGTGCCAGCTCATCAACCGGGACTAGCGCCGTCAATGAGCAGTTCTTC
TRBJ1-1 | - | - | TRBV12-3/TRBV12-4 | CASSLAVVFMNTEAFF | TGTGCCAGCAGTTTAGCTGTAGTGTTTATGAACACTGAAGCTTTCTTT
TRBJ2-1 | - | few | TRBV4-3 | CASSSRRSGAYNEQFF | TGCGCCAGCAGCTCCCGAAGGAGTGGGGCCTACAATGAGCAGTTCTTC
TRBJ1-2 | TRBD1 | few | TRBV6-2/TRBV6-3 | CASSRQGQGIYGYTF | TGTGCCAGCAGCCGACAAGGACAGGGCATCTATGGCTACACCTTC
TRBJ2-7 | - | - | TRBV3-1 | CASSLLGECEQYF | TGTGCCAGCAGCCTACTAGGGGAATGCGAGCAGTACTTC
TRBJ2-7 | - | few | TRBV21-1 | CASSKVRAGKYEQYF | TGTGCCAGCAGCAAAGTCAGGGCAGGGAAGTACGAGCAGTACTTC
TRBJ2-4 | TRBD1 | many | TRBV29-1 | CSVRQGNIQYF | TGCAGCGTACGACAGGGTAACATTCAGTACTTC
TRBJ2-1 | TRBD2 | - | TRBV7-6 | CASSLARLLSGRTNNEQFF | TGTGCCAGCAGCTTAGCCCGCCTCCTCAGCGGGAGGACTAACAATGAGCAGTTCTTC
TRBJ1-4 | - | - | TRBV18 | CASSPPERGFRGKLFF | TGTGCCAGCTCACCACCTGAACGGGGTTTCCGAGGAAAACTGTTTTTT
TRBJ2-3 | - | many | TRBV7-2 | CASSPVLGLDTQYF | TGTGCCAGCAGCCCTGTACTAGGTCTGGATACGCAGTATTTT
TRBJ2-7 | - | - | TRBV7-9 | CASRQQGYEQYF | TGTGCCAGCAGGCAACAGGGCTACGAGCAGTACTTC
TRBJ2-3 | TRBD2 | - | TRBV6-5 | CAIRPIAGSTDTQYF | TGTGCCATCCGACCCATAGCGGGGAGCACAGATACGCAGTATTTT
TRBJ2-1 | - | - | TRBV5-1 | CASSWGGGSYNEQFF | TGCGCCAGCAGCTGGGGGGGCGGGAGCTACAATGAGCAGTTCTTC
TRBJ1-2 | TRBD1 | - | TRBV3-1 | CASSQDRVGCGYTF | TGTGCCAGCAGTCAGGACAGGGTTGGCTGTGGCTACACCTTC
TRBJ2-3 | TRBD1 | - | TRBV12-3/TRBV12-4 | CASSLGQYTDTQYF | TGTGCCAGCAGTTTGGGACAGTACACAGATACGCAGTATTTT
TRBJ2-2 | TRBD1 | - | TRBV27 | CASSLGDRGGGELFF | TGTGCCAGCAGTTTAGGGGACAGGGGAGGCGGGGAGCTGTTTTTT
TRBJ1-2 | - | - | TRBV4-1 | CASNSVGGLYGYTF | TGCGCCAGCAACTCAGTTGGGGGCCTCTATGGCTACACCTTC
TRBJ1-1 | TRBD1 | - | TRBV20-1 | CSARRPRTGGMNTEAFF | TGCAGTGCTAGAAGACCCAGGACAGGGGGCATGAACACTGAAGCTTTCTTT
TRBJ1-2 | - | many | TRBV28 | CASSLLYYGYTF | TGTGCCAGCAGTTTACTTTACTATGGCTACACCTTC
TRBJ1-2 | - | - | TRBV7-3 | CASSLMRGGDYGYTF | TGTGCCAGCAGCTTAATGAGGGGAGGAGACTATGGCTACACCTTC
TRBJ1-6 | - | - | TRBV28 | CASSLNYYSPLHF | TGTGCCAGCAGTTTAAATTATTATTCACCCCTCCACTTT
TRBJ2-7 | - | - | TRBV4-1 | CASSRGLEVFYNEQYF | TGCGCCAGCAGCCGAGGCCTTGAGGTGTTCTACAATGAGCAGTACTTC
TRBJ1-5 | - | - | TRBV6-1 | CASSASGIPGNQPQHF | TGTGCCAGCAGTGCGTCCGGGATCCCCGGCAATCAGCCCCAGCATTTT
TRBJ2-2 | TRBD2 | - | TRBV7-9 | CASSYLAGKIANTGELFF | TGTGCCAGCAGCTACCTAGCGGGGAAGATTGCGAACACCGGGGAGCTGTTTTTT
TRBJ1-1 | - | - | TRBV7-6 | CASSLALVDTEAFF | TGTGCCAGCAGCTTAGCGCTGGTGGACACTGAAGCTTTCTTT
TRBJ1-5 | - | - | TRBV28 | CASRKMGNQPQHF | TGTGCCAGCAGAAAAATGGGGAATCAGCCCCAGCATTTT